This T cell receptor beta chain stems from a study of cytomegalovirus exposure and HLA in healthy donors. The CDR3 covers 13 residues. Germline V gene data show CDR1 as SGHAT and CDR2 as FQNNGV. V was trimmed by 3 bases and J by 2 bases, leaving 7 bases between them. PCR used 60 Vbeta primers and 13 Jbeta primers. The protocol was immunoSEQ multiplex PCR, while the TCRdb copy is restricted to in-frame clones and leaves out a portion. The repertoire has approximately 190,000 clones, around 80% of them found once; the top ten carry over 1.5%. The rearrangement uses TRBV11-2 and TRBJ2-5; unclear D gene. The sequence was obtained from a middle-aged man in good health and CMV-seropositive. Sequencing was carried out using PBMCs. The CDR3, as DNA: TGTGCCAGCAGCTTTTCCGTTCAAGAGACCCAGTACTTC. Protein product: CASSFSVQETQYF.